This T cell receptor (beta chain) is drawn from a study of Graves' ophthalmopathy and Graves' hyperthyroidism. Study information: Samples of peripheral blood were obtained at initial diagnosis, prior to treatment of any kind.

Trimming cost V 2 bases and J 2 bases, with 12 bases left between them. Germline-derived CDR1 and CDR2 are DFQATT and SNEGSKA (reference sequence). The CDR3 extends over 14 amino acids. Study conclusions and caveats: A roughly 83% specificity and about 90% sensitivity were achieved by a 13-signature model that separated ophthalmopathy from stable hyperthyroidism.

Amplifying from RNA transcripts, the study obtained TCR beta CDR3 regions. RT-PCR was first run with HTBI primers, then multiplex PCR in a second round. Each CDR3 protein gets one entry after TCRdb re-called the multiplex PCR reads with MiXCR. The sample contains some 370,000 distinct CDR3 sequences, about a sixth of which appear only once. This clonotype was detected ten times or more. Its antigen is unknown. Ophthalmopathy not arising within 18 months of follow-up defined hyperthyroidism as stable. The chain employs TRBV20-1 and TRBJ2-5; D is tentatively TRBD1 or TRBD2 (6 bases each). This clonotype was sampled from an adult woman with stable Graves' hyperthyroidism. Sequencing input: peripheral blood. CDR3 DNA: TGCAGTGCTAGATTTGGGGGGCAGCAAGAGACCCAGTACTTC. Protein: CSARFGGQQETQYF.